This T cell receptor beta chain was found in a study of blood T cell repertoires in COVID-19. Study at large: Samples of COVID-19 (acute and convalescent) were obtained from the United States, Italy and Spain. T cells, B-cell-depleted T cells, or PBMCs supplied cDNA or gDNA.

CDR1 SEHNR and CDR2 FQNEAQ come from the germline V gene (reference sequence). The CDR3 contains 12 residues. The ends were cut back, 5 bases at V and 10 bases at J, with 13 bases in the middle. In the original processing: The assay estimated nucleated cells by amplifying reference gene primers. Sequencing used immunoSEQ multiplex PCR; TCRdb keeps in-frame clones, though not all of them. The DNA was the basis for D and trimming; V, J and clone size are from that table. The sample includes under 250,000 clones, 80% to 90% of them seen just once. The rearrangement joins TRBV7-9 to TRBJ2-3; D unclear. The sequenced sample was peripheral blood. The sequence came from a man in his forties or fifties with active or convalescent COVID-19. For the CDR3, the DNA is TGTGCCAGCAGCGAGGAATCCCACTCGCAGTATTTT. This translates into CASSEESHSQYF.